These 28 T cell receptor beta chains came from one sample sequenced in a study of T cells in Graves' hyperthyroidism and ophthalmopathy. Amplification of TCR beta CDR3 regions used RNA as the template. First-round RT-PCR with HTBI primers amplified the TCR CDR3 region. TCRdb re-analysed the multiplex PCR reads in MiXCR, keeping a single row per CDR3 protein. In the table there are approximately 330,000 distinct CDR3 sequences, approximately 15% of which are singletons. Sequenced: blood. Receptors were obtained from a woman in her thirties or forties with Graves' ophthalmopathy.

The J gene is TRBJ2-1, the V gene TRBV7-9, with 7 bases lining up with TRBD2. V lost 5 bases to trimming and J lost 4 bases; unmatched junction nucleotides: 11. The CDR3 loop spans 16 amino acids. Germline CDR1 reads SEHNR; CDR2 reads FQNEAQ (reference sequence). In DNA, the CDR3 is TGTGCCAGCAGCCCTAGCCGCGGGACTAATTACAATGAGCAGTTCTTC. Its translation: CASSPSRGTNYNEQFF.

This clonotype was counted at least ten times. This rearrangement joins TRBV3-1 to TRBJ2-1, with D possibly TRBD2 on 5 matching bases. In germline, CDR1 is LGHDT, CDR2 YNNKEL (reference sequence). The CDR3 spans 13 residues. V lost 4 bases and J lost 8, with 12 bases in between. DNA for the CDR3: TGTGCCAGCAGCCCAGGCGGGTGGGATGAGCAGTTCTTC. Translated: CASSPGGWDEQFF.

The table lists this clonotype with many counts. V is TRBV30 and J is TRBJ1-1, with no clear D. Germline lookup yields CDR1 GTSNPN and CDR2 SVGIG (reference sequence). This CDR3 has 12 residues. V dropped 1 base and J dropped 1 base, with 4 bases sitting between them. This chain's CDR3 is CAWSGGNTEAFF. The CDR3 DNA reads TGTGCCTGGAGTGGTGGGAACACTGAAGCTTTCTTT.

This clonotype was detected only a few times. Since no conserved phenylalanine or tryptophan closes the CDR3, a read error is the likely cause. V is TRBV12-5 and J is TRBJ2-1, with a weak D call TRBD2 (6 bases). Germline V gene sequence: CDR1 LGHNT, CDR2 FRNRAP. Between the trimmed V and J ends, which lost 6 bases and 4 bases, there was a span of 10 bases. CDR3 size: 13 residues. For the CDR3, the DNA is TGTGCTAGTGGCGGGGGTGGGTACAATGAGCAGTTCTCC. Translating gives CASGGGGYNEQFS.

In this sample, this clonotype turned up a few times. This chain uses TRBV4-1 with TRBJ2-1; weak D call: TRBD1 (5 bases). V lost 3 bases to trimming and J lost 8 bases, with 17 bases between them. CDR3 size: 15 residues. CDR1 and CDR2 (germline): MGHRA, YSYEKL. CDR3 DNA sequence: TGCGCCAGCAGCCAGAGTAAAATCTGGGGCGATGAGCAGTTCTTC. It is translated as CASSQSKIWGDEQFF.

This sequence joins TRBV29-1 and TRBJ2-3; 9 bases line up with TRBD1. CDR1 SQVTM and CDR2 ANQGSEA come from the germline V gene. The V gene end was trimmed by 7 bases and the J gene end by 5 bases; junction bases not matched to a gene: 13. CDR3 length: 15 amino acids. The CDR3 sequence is CSAPADRGRLDTQYF. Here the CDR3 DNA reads TGCAGCGCCCCAGCGGACAGGGGAAGGTTAGATACGCAGTATTTT.

The CDR3 DNA reads TGTGCCAGCAGGCCGACCGGACTACCTACGCAGTATTTT. Translating it yields CASRPTGLPTQYF. V gene TRBV2 combines with J gene TRBJ2-3; a possible D gene is TRBD2 (6 bases). The length of the CDR3 is 13 residues. The germline V gene has CDR1 SNHLY and CDR2 FYNNEI. Trimming shortened V by 6 bases and J by 8 bases, and 15 bases separated the two germline ends.

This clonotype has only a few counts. Written as DNA, the CDR3 is TGCAGTGCTAGAGATCTAGGGCCCGGAGGAGATACGCAGTATTTT. The encoded protein is CSARDLGPGGDTQYF. The chain has TRBV20-1 and TRBJ2-3; D is perhaps TRBD2 (5 bases). V shed 0 bases and J shed 5 bases, with 15 bases lying between them. The germline V gene has CDR1 DFQATT and CDR2 SNEGSKA (reference sequence). The CDR3 totals 15 residues.

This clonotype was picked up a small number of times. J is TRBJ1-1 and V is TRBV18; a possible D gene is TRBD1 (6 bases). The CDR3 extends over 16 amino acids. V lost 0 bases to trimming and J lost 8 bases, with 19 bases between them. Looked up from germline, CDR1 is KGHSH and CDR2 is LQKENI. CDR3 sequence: CASSPPGGRGISEAFF. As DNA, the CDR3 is TGTGCCAGCTCACCACCCGGGGGGCGCGGTATATCGGAAGCTTTCTTT.

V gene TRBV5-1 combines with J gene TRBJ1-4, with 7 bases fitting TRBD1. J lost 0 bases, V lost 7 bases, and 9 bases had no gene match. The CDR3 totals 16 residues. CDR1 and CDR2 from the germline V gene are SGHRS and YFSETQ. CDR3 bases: TGCGCCAGCGGACCGGGACAGATGACAACTAATGAAAAACTGTTTTTT. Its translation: CASGPGQMTTNEKLFF. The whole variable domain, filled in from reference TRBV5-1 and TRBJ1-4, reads KAGVTQTPRYLIKTRGQQVTLSCSPISGHRSVSWYQQTPGQGLQFLFEYFSETQRNKGNFPGRFSGRQFSNSRSEMNVSTLELGDSALYLCASGPGQMTTNEKLFFGSGTQLSVL.

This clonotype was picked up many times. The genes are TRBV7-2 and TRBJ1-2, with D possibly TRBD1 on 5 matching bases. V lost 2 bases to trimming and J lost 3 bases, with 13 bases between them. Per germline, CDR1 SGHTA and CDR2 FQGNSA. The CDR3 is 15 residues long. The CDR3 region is CASSLQAGQHYGYTF. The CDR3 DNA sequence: TGTGCCAGCAGCTTACAGGCAGGGCAACACTATGGCTACACCTTC.

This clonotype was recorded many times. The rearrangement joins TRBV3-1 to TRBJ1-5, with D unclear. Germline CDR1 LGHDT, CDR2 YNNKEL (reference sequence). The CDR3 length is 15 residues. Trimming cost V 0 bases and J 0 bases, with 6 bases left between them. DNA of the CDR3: TGTGCCAGCAGCCAAGACTCAGATAGCAATCAGCCCCAGCATTTT. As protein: CASSQDSDSNQPQHF.

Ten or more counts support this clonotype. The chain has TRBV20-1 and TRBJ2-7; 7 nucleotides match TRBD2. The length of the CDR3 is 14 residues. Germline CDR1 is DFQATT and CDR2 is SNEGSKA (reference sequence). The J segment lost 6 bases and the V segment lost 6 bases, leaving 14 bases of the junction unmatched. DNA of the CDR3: TGCAGTGCCCCGCTCACAACGGGAGGTCGCGAGCAGTACTTC. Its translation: CSAPLTTGGREQYF.

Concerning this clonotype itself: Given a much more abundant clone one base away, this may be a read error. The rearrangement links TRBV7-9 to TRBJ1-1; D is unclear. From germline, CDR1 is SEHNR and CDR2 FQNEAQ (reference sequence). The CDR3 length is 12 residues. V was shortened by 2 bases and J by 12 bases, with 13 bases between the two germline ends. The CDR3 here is CASSLRLMETFF. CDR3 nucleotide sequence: TGTGCCAGCAGCTTAAGGCTTATGGAAACTTTCTTT.

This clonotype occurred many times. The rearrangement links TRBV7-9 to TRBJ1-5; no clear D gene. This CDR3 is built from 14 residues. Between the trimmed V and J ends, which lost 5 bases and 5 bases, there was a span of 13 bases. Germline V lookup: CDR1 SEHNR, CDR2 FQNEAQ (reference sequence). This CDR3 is CASSISAGDQPQHF. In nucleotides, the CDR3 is TGTGCCAGCAGCATCTCGGCAGGAGATCAGCCCCAGCATTTT. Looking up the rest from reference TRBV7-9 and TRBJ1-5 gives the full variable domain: DTGVSQNPRHKITKRGQNVTFRCDPISEHNRLYWYRQTLGQGPEFLTYFQNEAQLEKSRLLSDRFSAERPKGSFSTLEIQRTEQGDSAMYLCASSISAGDQPQHFGDGTRLSIL.

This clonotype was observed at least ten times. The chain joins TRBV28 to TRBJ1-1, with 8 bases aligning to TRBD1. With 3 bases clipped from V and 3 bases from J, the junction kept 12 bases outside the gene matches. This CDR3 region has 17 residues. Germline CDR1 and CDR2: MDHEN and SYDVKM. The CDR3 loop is CASSFVDRAGVDTEAFF. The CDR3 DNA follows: TGTGCCAGCAGTTTTGTGGACAGGGCAGGAGTAGACACTGAAGCTTTCTTT.

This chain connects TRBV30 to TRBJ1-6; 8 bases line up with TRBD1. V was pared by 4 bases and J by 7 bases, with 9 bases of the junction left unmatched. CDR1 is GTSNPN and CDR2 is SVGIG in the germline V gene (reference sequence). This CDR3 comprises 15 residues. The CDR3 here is CAWTGMRQGNSPLHF. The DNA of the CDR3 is TGTGCCTGGACCGGCATGAGACAGGGGAATTCACCCCTCCACTTT. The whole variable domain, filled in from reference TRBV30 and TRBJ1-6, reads SQTIHQWPATLVQPVGSPLSLECTVEGTSNPNLYWYRQAAGRGLQLLFYSVGIGQISSEVPQNLSASRPQDRQFILSSKKLLLSDSGFYLCAWTGMRQGNSPLHFGNGTRLTVT.

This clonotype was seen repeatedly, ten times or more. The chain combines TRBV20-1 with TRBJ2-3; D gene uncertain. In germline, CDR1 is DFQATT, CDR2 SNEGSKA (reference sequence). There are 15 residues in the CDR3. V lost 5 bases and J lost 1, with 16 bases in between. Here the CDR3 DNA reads TGCAGTGCTGATACCATCAGTTTGGGCACAGATACGCAGTATTTT. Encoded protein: CSADTISLGTDTQYF.

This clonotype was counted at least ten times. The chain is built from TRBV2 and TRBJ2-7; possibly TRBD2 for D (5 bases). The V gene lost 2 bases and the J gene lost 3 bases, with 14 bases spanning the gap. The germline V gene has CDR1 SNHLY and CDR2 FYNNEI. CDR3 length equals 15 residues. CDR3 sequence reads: CASSESLAAYYEQYF. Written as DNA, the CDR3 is TGTGCCAGCAGTGAAAGTCTAGCAGCTTACTACGAGCAGTACTTC.

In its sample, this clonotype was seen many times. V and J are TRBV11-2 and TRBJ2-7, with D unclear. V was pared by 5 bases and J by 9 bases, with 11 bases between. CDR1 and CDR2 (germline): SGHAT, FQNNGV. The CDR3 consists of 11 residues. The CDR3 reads CASSPGVGQYF. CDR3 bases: TGTGCCAGCAGCCCAGGTGTGGGGCAGTACTTC.

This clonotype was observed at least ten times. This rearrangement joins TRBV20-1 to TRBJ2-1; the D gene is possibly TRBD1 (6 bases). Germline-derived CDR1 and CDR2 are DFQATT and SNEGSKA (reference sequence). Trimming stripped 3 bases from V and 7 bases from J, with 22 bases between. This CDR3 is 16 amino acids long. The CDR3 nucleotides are TGCAGTGCTAGTGACTCGTTTCGGGCAGGGGTGAATGAGCAGTTCTTC. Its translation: CSASDSFRAGVNEQFF.

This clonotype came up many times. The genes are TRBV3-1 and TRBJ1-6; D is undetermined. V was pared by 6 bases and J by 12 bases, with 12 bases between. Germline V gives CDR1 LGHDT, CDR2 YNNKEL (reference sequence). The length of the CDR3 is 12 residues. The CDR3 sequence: CASRTRIGPLHF. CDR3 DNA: TGTGCCAGCAGAACGAGAATTGGACCCCTCCACTTT.

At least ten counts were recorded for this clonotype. The CDR3 region has the DNA TGTGCCAGCAGTGCCTACTCCGGACAGATCTACGAGCAGTACTTC. This gives the protein CASSAYSGQIYEQYF. This chain connects TRBV11-2 to TRBJ2-7; possibly TRBD1 for D (6 bases). Looked up from germline, CDR1 is SGHAT and CDR2 is FQNNGV. V dropped 6 bases and J dropped 3 bases, with 18 bases sitting between them. The CDR3 length is 15 residues. Supplemented by reference TRBV11-2 and TRBJ2-7, the full variable domain reads EAGVAQSPRYKIIEKRQSVAFWCNPISGHATLYWYQQILGQGPKLLIQFQNNGVVDDSQLPKDRFSAERLKGVDSTLKIQPAKLEDSAVYLCASSAYSGQIYEQYFGPGTRLTVT.

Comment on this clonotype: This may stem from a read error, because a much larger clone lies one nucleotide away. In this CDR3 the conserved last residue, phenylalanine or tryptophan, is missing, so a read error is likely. DNA for the CDR3: TGTGCCACCATCCCCCTGGGACTAGCGGGGGAGTCTGGCGAGCAGTACTCC. This translates into CATIPLGLAGESGEQYS. This chain joins TRBV12-3 or TRBV12-4 and TRBJ2-7; TRBD2 matches at 14 bases. CDR3 length equals 17 residues. The V segment lost 10 bases and the J segment 6 bases; nucleotides outside the gene matches: 17.

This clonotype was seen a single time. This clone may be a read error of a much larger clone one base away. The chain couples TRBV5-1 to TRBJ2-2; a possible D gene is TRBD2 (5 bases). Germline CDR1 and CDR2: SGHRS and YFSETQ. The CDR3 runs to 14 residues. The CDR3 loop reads CASSFYDSTGELLF. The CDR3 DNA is TGCGCCAGCAGCTTCTACGACTCCACCGGGGAGCTGCTTTTT.

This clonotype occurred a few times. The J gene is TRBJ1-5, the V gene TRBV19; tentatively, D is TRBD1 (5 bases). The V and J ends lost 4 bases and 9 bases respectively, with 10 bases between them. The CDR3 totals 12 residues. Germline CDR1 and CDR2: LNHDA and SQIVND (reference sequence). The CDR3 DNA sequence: TGTGCCAGTAGTACCCTCGGGGGGCCCCAGCATTTT. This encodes CASSTLGGPQHF. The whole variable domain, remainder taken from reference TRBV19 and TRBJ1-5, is DGGITQSPKYLFRKEGQNVTLSCEQNLNHDAMYWYRQDPGQGLRLIYYSQIVNDFQKGDIAEGYSVSREKKESFPLTVTSAQKNPTAFYLCASSTLGGPQHFGDGTRLSIL.

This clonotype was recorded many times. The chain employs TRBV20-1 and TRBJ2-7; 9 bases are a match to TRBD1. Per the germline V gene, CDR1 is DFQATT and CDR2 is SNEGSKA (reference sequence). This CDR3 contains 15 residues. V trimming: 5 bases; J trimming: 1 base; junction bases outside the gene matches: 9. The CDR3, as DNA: TGCAGTGCTTCCTCCGGGACAGGGTTTTCCTACGAGCAGTACTTC. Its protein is CSASSGTGFSYEQYF.

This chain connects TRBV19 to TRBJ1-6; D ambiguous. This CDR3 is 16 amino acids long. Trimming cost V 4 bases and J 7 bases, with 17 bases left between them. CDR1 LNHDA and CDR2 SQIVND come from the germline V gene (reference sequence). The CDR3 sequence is CASSSGSTVRNSPLHF. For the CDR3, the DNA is TGTGCCAGTAGTAGTGGTAGTACAGTGAGGAATTCACCCCTCCACTTT.